This entry lists 4 T cell receptor beta chains sequenced from one sample in a study of T cell changes during pregnancy in multiple sclerosis. Clones were sequenced by immunoSEQ multiplex PCR, and TCRdb holds only the in-frame ones, with some missing. Altogether approximately 80,000 clones are present, 90% to 95% being singletons, with the ten largest covering 0.8% to 1%. The sample was peripheral blood, taken in the second trimester of pregnancy. These receptors came from a female donor in good health, enrolled as a control in a pregnancy study.

The V call is TRBV29-1, the J call TRBJ1-1; possibly TRBD1 for D (6 bases). Per the germline V gene, CDR1 is SQVTM and CDR2 is ANQGSEA. CDR3 length equals 13 residues. Trimming left V 6 bases short and J 0 bases short, with 11 bases between. The CDR3 loop is CSVIRDMNTEAFF. The CDR3 nucleotides read TGCAGCGTGATCAGGGACATGAACACTGAAGCTTTCTTT.

The J gene is TRBJ1-1, the V gene TRBV5-6; possibly TRBD1 for D (6 bases). This CDR3 region has 16 residues. Trimming pared 4 bases from V and 0 bases from J, leaving 16 bases between. CDR1 and CDR2 from the germline V gene are SGHDT and YYEEEE. Here the CDR3 reads CASSPLTGTMNTEAFF. The CDR3 nucleotides read TGTGCCAGCAGCCCATTGACAGGAACGATGAACACTGAAGCTTTCTTT.

V usage is TRBV5-6 and J usage is TRBJ1-2, with 9 bases matching TRBD1. In germline, CDR1 is SGHDT, CDR2 YYEEEE. V shed 3 bases, J shed 5 bases, and the junction held 11 bases outside the gene matches. The CDR3 has 16 residues. This chain's CDR3 is CASSSLTGTGPYGYTF. For the CDR3, the DNA is TGTGCCAGCAGCTCCCTGACCGGGACAGGGCCTTATGGCTACACCTTC.

This chain uses TRBV27 with TRBJ2-1, with D perhaps matching TRBD2 (6 bases). Trimming stripped 5 bases from V and 3 bases from J, with 8 bases between. CDR1 and CDR2 from the germline V gene are MNHEY and SMNVEV (reference sequence). The CDR3 has 13 amino acids. The CDR3 DNA sequence: TGTGCCAGCAGTCTGGAGGGCTACAATGAGCAGTTCTTC. Its translation: CASSLEGYNEQFF.